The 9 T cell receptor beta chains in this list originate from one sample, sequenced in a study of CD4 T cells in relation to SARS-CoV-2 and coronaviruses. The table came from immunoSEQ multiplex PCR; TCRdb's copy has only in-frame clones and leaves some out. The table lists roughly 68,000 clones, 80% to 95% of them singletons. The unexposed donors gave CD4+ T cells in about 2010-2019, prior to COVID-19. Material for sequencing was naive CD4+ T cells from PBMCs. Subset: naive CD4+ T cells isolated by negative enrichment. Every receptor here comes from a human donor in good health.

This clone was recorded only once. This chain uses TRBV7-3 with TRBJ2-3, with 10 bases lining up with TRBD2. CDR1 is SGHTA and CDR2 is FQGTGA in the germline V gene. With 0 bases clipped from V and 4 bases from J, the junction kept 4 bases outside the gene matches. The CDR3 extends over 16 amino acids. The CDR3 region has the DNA TGTGCCAGCAGCTTAACAGTAGCGGGGGGCTCAGATACGCAGTATTTT. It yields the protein CASSLTVAGGSDTQYF.

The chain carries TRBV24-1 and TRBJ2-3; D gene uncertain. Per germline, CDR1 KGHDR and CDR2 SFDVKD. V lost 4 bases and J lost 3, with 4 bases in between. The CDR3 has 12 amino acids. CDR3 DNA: TGTGCCACCAGTGAAGGTACAGATACGCAGTATTTT. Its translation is CATSEGTDTQYF.

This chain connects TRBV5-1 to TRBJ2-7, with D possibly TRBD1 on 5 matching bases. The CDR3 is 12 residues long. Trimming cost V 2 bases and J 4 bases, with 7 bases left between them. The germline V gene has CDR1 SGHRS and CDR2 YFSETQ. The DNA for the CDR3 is TGCGCCAGCAGCTTTCCAGGGTACGAGCAGTACTTC. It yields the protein CASSFPGYEQYF. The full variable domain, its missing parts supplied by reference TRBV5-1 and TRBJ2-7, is KAGVTQTPRYLIKTRGQQVTLSCSPISGHRSVSWYQQTPGQGLQFLFEYFSETQRNKGNFPGRFSGRQFSNSRSEMNVSTLELGDSALYLCASSFPGYEQYFGPGTRLTVT.

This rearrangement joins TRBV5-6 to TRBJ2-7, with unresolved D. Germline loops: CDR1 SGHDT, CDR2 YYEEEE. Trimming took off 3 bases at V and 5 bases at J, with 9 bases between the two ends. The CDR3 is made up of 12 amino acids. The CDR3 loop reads CASSYSVDEQYF. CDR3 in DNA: TGTGCCAGCAGCTACTCGGTAGACGAGCAGTACTTC.

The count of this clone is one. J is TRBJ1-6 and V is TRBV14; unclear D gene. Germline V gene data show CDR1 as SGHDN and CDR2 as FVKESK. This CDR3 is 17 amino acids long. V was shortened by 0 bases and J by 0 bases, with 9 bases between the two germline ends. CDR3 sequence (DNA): TGTGCCAGCAGCCAAGATTTGACGAGCTCCTATAATTCACCCCTCCACTTT. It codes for CASSQDLTSSYNSPLHF.

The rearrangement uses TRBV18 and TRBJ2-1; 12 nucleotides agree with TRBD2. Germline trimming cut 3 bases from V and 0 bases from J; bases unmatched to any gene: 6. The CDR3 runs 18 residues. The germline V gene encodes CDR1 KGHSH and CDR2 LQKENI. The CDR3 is CASSPRLAGVVSYNEQFF. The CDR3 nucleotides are TGTGCCAGCTCACCTAGACTAGCGGGGGTTGTCTCCTACAATGAGCAGTTCTTC.

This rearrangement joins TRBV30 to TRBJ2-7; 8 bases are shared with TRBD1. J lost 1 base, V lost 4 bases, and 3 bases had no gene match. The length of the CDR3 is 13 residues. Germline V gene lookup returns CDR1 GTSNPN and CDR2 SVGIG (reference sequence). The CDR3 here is CAWIGTGSYEQYF. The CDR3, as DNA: TGTGCCTGGATCGGGACAGGATCCTACGAGCAGTACTTC. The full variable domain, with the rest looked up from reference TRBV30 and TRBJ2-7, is SQTIHQWPATLVQPVGSPLSLECTVEGTSNPNLYWYRQAAGRGLQLLFYSVGIGQISSEVPQNLSASRPQDRQFILSSKKLLLSDSGFYLCAWIGTGSYEQYFGPGTRLTVT.

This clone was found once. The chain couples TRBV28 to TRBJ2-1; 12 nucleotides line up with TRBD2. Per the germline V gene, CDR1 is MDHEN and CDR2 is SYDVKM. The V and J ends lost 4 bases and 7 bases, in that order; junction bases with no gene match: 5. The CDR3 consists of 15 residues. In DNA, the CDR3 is TGTGCCAGCAGTTGGGGAGGGACTAGCGGGAATGAGCAGTTCTTC. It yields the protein CASSWGGTSGNEQFF.

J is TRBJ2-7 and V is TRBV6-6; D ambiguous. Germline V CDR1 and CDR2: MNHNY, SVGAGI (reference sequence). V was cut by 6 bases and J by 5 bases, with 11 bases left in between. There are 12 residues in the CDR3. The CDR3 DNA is TGTGCCAGCAGCCCTAGACTTAACGAGCAGTACTTC. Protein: CASSPRLNEQYF.